There are a few counts of the clone carrying this T cell receptor (beta chain). What it binds is unknown. The read terminates 3 residues before the CDR3 end, so the remaining end is supplied by the germline J gene. This record belongs to a study of T cell clonality in common variable immunodeficiency. Overall study findings and caveats: Common variable immunodeficiency TCR beta sequences reportedly had fewer deletions and N-nucleotide insertions.

CVID meant reduced serum IgG, IgA and/or IgM plus specific antibody deficiency. Patients and controls were mostly of Caucasian heritage. For at least one year, all CVID subjects received replacement immunoglobulin. Germline V lookup: CDR1 GTSNPN, CDR2 SVGIG (reference sequence). This CDR3 has 14 residues. Trimming cost V 1 base and J 6 bases, with 16 bases left between them. Libraries were prepared by immunoSEQ multiplex PCR; TCRdb keeps only in-frame clonotypes and omits some of them. The sample presents some 26,000 clones, none singletons. The TCR sequence derives from a human donor with common variable immunodeficiency. The V and J genes are TRBV30 and TRBJ2-7; no clear D gene. The specimen sequenced was peripheral blood mononuclear cells. CDR3 loop: CAWSGVAVSREQYF. CDR3 DNA, as far as it was read: TGTGCCTGGAGTGGAGTAGCCGTTTCGCGCGAG.